The T cell receptor beta chain described here comes from a study of radiotherapy plus CTLA-4 blockade in lung cancer. Those with chemo-refractory metastatic non-small-cell lung cancer were treated with focal radiation combined with CTLA-4 blockade using ipilimumab. TCRdb keeps only in-frame clones here, not all; method: immunoSEQ multiplex PCR. The sample gives approximately 41,000 clones, more than 65% of which show up once; approximately 9.9% is in the top ten. V shed 6 bases and J 3 bases; nucleotides not matched to a gene: 6. Germline values: CDR1 KGHSH, CDR2 LQKENI. The CDR3 has 14 amino acids. General study points: Radiotherapy plus ipilimumab was followed by expansion in blood of tumor-derived TCR clones. Per reports, early blood T cell clone dynamics, plus interferon-beta, forecast response most strongly.

Concerning this clone: Its antigen is not identified.

This TCR came from a human donor with non-small cell lung cancer who had stable disease on radiotherapy plus ipilimumab. The V and J genes are TRBV18 and TRBJ1-1; 8 bases agree with TRBD1. The sequenced sample was peripheral blood, obtained from a patient treated with radiotherapy plus ipilimumab. The CDR3: CASSSAGGYTEAFF. CDR3 nucleotide sequence: TGTGCCAGCTCGTCTGCAGGGGGCTACACTGAAGCTTTCTTT. Combining the CDR3 with reference TRBV18 and TRBJ1-1 gives the whole variable domain NAGVMQNPRHLVRRRGQEARLRCSPMKGHSHVYWYRQLPEEGLKFMVYLQKENIIDESGMPKERFSAEFPKEGPSILRIQQVVRGDSAAYFCASSSAGGYTEAFFGQGTRLTVV.